This TCR beta chain was documented in a study of a mutant IDH1 vaccine in newly diagnosed glioma (dated by TCRdb to 2020 to 2023). For context, the study as a whole: Eight vaccinations were administered to patients in weeks 1, 3, 5, 7, 11, 15, 19 and 23, corresponding to visits V03 through V10. Vaccination began 4-6 weeks after radiotherapy alone, or alongside temozolomide cycles in the chemotherapy-containing groups. Of the 32 patients who were treated, approximately 62% were male and 37.5% were female, and the mean age was approximately 40 years. Prior to enrollment, standard therapy consisting of radiotherapy alone, temozolomide alone, or radiochemotherapy with temozolomide had been administered to patients, with the combination being received by most patients. Peripheral blood samples were drawn at six visits, namely V03 (baseline), V05, V07, V10, V12 and V13. For exploratory analyses, about two dozen treated patients had longitudinal TCRB deep sequencing done wherever samples were available. Results the study describes overall, beyond this receptor: Changes in the top peripheral T cell clonotypes picked up by TCRB sequencing did not appear to be linked to pseudoprogression. PBMC samples for TCRB deep sequencing were selected based on availability. The authors stated that sample limitations prevented analyses of patient blood samples from being reproduced. Across multiple MHC alleles, vaccine-induced immune responses were seen in around 93% of patients.

The CDR1 and CDR2 encoded by the germline V gene (reference sequence) are SEHNR and FQNEAQ. CDR3 length: 15 amino acids, cysteine to phenylalanine. Here the CDR3 DNA is all that survives: 45 bases in frame from base 1. The junction shows trimming of 2 bases on V and 3 bases on J, plus 11 bases between the germline ends. In regard to this clone: Its antigen is currently not known. No base qualities exist here, and no much larger clone lies one base off it.

The time point label on this specimen signifies: week 23, last vaccination. Each vaccine dose, consisting of 300 ug of a 20-mer mutant IDH1 peptide in Montanide, was administered subcutaneously with topical imiquimod. The donors had newly diagnosed IDH1-mutant astrocytomas of WHO grade 3 or 4 that showed loss of nuclear ATRX. The samples were drawn from NOA16, a multicentre, single-arm, open-label phase I trial in Germany that tested a mutant IDH1 peptide vaccine in humans for the first time. Genomic DNA for TCRB sequencing was isolated from EDTA blood with the DNeasy Blood and Tissue Kit. The library came from the immunoSEQ multiplex PCR assay. Following the manufacturer's protocol, the hsTCRB Kit was used to amplify rearranged TCR beta chain sequences. An Illumina MiSeq was used to sequence the TCRB libraries. The published analysis was carried out like this. The proprietary platform of the kit vendor was used for demultiplexing, trimming and gene mapping. The table was pulled from immuneACCESS by TCRdb, which kept in-frame rearrangements only. Such tables lose some clones; where checked, under half of the loss comes from unresolved V genes, and the rest has no known cause. That table furnishes V, J and clone size, whereas the DNA furnished D and trimming. The sample contains about 43,000 clones, 65% to 85% of them found a single time. The biggest ten clones account for 2% to 3% of the sample.

In this chain, TRBV7-9 is recombined with TRBJ2-1, with no confident D gene call. The clonotype originates from a woman between 18 and 29 years old with glioma. Some clones in this sample may be carry-over from other donors' samples. The source material was PBMCs, sampled from a glioma patient whose treatment included an IDH1 peptide vaccine. The DNA reads as follows: TGTGCCAGCAGCTTACGTCAGGTCTTCTACAATGAGCAGTTCTTC. This is translated as CASSLRQVFYNEQFF.